The clone carrying this T cell receptor beta chain was detected ten times or more. Its specificity is not known. The germline V and J ends were trimmed by 6 bases and 2 bases, with 16 bases remaining between them. The CDR3 consists of 15 residues. TCRdb ran MiXCR on the reads and lists one entry per CDR3 protein. The repertoire holds about 830,000 distinct CDR3 sequences, with approximately 29% as singletons. The record originates from a study of T cell repertoires in cytomegalovirus infection. Study-wide context: HLA-B-restricted CMV epitopes that are well studied were used alongside recently identified HLA-C-restricted ones. Evidence of both CMV infection and a matching HLA type came from public TCR beta signatures. Findings and caveats of the study: Cumulated frequencies of public TCR beta families served to identify carriers of CMV plus the relevant HLA.

Sequencing was performed on cultured CD8+ T cells from PBMCs, taken from culture after CMV antigen stimulation. This TCR was recovered from a human donor in good health (CMV status not recorded). Some clones in this sample may be carry-over from other donors' samples. The chain recombines TRBV12-3 or TRBV12-4 with TRBJ1-2; no reliable D call. The CDR3, as DNA: TGTGCCAGCAGCCCGCAAAGGGCGGGGAACTATGGCTACACCTTC. Protein sequence: CASSPQRAGNYGYTF.